Listed below are T cell receptor beta chains from one sample, sequenced in a study of cytomegalovirus exposure and HLA in healthy donors. Some clones are missing from TCRdb's copy, which holds only in-frame ones; the method was immunoSEQ multiplex PCR. Among more than 100,000 clones listed, about four fifths were seen once. Sequencing was performed on PBMCs. These receptors were taken from a woman between 35 and 50 years old in good health and CMV-seronegative. Each CDR3 is given with its conserved first and last residue. A D gene is named only where the DNA matches it firmly. Some rows have no size entry. The others give once, few or many, or a class for an expanded clone.

TGCGCCAGCAGCTTACAGGAGTTACAAGAGACCCAGTACTTC CASSLQELQETQYF - 14 - TRBJ2-5 TRBV5-1
TGTGCCAGCGGTTACGCGGGGGGCGCGGACTATGGCTACACCTTC CASGYAGGADYGYTF - 15 - TRBJ1-2 TRBV6-5
TGTGCCATCACGGGGACAATGAACACTGAAGCTTTCTTT CAITGTMNTEAFF - 13 - TRBJ1-1 TRBV10-3
TGTGCCAGCGTGCAGGTGAACACTGAAGCTTTCTTT CASVQVNTEAFF - 12 - TRBJ1-1 TRBV13
TGTGCTAGTGGTAAACAGGGCGATCCTGAAGCTTTCTTT CASGKQGDPEAFF - 13 - TRBJ1-1 TRBV12-5
TGTGCCAGTAGTCCTCGGGACAGGGAATACTATGGCTACACCTTC CASSPRDREYYGYTF - 15 TRBD1 TRBJ1-2 TRBV19
TGTGCCAGCAGTTACGAGGGAAATCAGCCCCAGCATTTT CASSYEGNQPQHF once 13 - TRBJ1-5 TRBV6-5
TGCAGCGTTGAAGCAACTAACACCGGGGAGCTGTTTTTT CSVEATNTGELFF - 13 - TRBJ2-2 TRBV29-1
TGTGCCAGCAGCAGAACCGGGACAGGGGCAAACAATGAGCAGTTCTTC CASSRTGTGANNEQFF - 16 TRBD1 TRBJ2-1 TRBV5-4
TGTGCCAGCAGCTTGGGTTCCCTTTATGGCTACACCTTC CASSLGSLYGYTF - 13 - TRBJ1-2 TRBV5-5
TGCGCCAGCAGCAGGGGTAGCGGGGGACCCTACAATGAGCAGTTCTTC CASSRGSGGPYNEQFF - 16 TRBD2 TRBJ2-1 TRBV5-1
TGCAGCGTAGGGGACAGGGGAATGGGCTACACCTTC CSVGDRGMGYTF - 12 TRBD1 TRBJ1-2 TRBV29-1
TGTGCCAGCAGGACCGGGACAGCGTCCATAGGCGAGCAGTACTTC CASRTGTASIGEQYF few 15 TRBD1 TRBJ2-7 TRBV6-5
TGTGCCACCGGGACTAGCGGGGGCAATGAGCAGTTCTTC CATGTSGGNEQFF - 13 TRBD2 TRBJ2-1 TRBV2
TGCGCCAGCGCGGCGGGACTCCCACAAGAGACCCAGTACTTC CASAAGLPQETQYF - 14 - TRBJ2-5 TRBV5-1
TGTGCCAGTAGTATTCCGACAGCGGGGAGCAATCAGCCCCAGCATTTT CASSIPTAGSNQPQHF - 16 - TRBJ1-5 TRBV19
TGTGCCACCATACCCCGGGAGTCGTTGAATGCTTTCTTT CATIPRESLNAFF - 13 - TRBJ1-1 TRBV7-9
TGCGCCAGCAGCTTTCTAGCGGGGGGGCTCTCCGTTAATGAGCAGTTCTTC CASSFLAGGLSVNEQFF - 17 TRBD2 TRBJ2-1 TRBV5-1
TGTGCCACCATGGGACTCCCAAGCTCCTACAATGAGCAGTTCTTC CATMGLPSSYNEQFF - 15 - TRBJ2-1 TRBV10-3
TGTGCCACCAGTGTCGGGTCCACTGAAGCTTTCTTT CATSVGSTEAFF few 12 - TRBJ1-1 TRBV15
TGTGCCAGCAGCGGCGCCGGGAACAAGGTCTATGGCTACACCTTC CASSGAGNKVYGYTF - 15 - TRBJ1-2 TRBV9
TGTGCCAGCAGCCGGACAGGGGCCTACGAGCAGTACTTC CASSRTGAYEQYF - 13 TRBD1 TRBJ2-7 TRBV5-6
TGTGCCAGCAGCTTAGGGGGGCGTGTGGAGACCCAGTACTTC CASSLGGRVETQYF - 14 - TRBJ2-5 TRBV7-6
TGTGCCAGCAGCTTGGCTAATCCGCTTCACTTTGGAAACACCATATATTTT CASSLANPLHFGNTIYF once 17 - TRBJ1-3 TRBV5-8
TGTGCCTGGTACGGAGGGGCGGGGTGGACTGAAGCTTTCTTT CAWYGGAGWTEAFF once 14 - TRBJ1-1 TRBV30
TGTGCCAGCAGTGTAAGGGGTTCTGGAAACACCATATATTTT CASSVRGSGNTIYF - 14 - TRBJ1-3 TRBV25-1
TGTGCCATCAGTGGTCGGGACAGGGGATCACCCCTCCACTTT CAISGRDRGSPLHF - 14 TRBD1 TRBJ1-6 TRBV10-3
TGCAGCGTTGGGGCATTAGGACTAGCGGTTAGCACAGATACGCAGTATTTT CSVGALGLAVSTDTQYF - 17 TRBD2 TRBJ2-3 TRBV29-1
TGCGCCAGCAGCCAACCCTCCGCAGTCCTGAACACTGAAGCTTTCTTT CASSQPSAVLNTEAFF - 16 - TRBJ1-1 TRBV4-1
TGTGCCAGCAGCCAGGACAGGGAGAGGGAAAAACTGTTTTTT CASSQDREREKLFF few 14 TRBD1 TRBJ1-4 TRBV4-2
TGTGCCAGTAGTGGCCGACTCTCCAGCTACGAGCAGTACTTC CASSGRLSSYEQYF - 14 - TRBJ2-7 TRBV19
TGTGCCAGCAGTTACGCAGGACAGGTGAACACTGAAGCTTTCTTT CASSYAGQVNTEAFF - 15 TRBD1 TRBJ1-1 TRBV6-5
TGTGCCAGCAGCCAGACAGCTAACTATGGCTACACCTTC CASSQTANYGYTF - 13 - TRBJ1-2 TRBV27
TGCAGCGTTGCAGGGTTCTACGAGCAGTACTTC CSVAGFYEQYF - 11 - TRBJ2-7 TRBV29-1
TGTGCCAGCAGTTTACCAGGGGGAGGCTACACCTTC CASSLPGGGYTF - 12 TRBD1 TRBJ1-2 TRBV28
TGTGCCAGCAGCACCGACAGGGGCCACGAGCAGTACTTC CASSTDRGHEQYF - 13 TRBD1 TRBJ2-7 TRBV7-8
TGTGCCAGCGGGCCACGGGGTGAAAAACTGTTTTTT CASGPRGEKLFF - 12 - TRBJ1-4 TRBV6-5